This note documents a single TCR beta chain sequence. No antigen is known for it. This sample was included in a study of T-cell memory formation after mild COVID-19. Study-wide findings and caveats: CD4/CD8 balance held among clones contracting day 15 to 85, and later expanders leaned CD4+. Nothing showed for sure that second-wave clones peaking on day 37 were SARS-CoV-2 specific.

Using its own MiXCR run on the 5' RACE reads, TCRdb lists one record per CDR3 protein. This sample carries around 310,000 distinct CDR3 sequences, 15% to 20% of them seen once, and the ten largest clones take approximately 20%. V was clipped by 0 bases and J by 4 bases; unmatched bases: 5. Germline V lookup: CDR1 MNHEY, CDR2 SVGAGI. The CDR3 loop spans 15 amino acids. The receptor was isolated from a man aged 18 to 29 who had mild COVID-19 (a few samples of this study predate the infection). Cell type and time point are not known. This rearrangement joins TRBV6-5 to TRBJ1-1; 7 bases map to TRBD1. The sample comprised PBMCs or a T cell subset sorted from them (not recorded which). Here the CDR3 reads CASSYSSNRGTEAFF. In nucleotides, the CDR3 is TGTGCCAGCAGTTACTCGAGTAACAGGGGCACTGAAGCTTTCTTT.